Each of the 2 T cell receptor beta chains below was sequenced from the same sample in a study of STAT5B mutations in CD4+ large granular lymphocyte leukemia. TCRdb keeps only in-frame clones here, not all; method: immunoSEQ multiplex PCR. Of 25,000 to 30,000 clones in the sample, roughly 79% are singletons; the top ten hold 0.3% to 0.4%. The specimen was CD4+ T cells from blood buffy coats. The receptors were sampled from a human donor in good health.

The chain carries TRBV18 and TRBJ1-1; D not certain. The CDR3 contains 15 residues. V dropped 4 bases and J dropped 7 bases, with 19 bases sitting between them. The germline V gene has CDR1 KGHSH and CDR2 LQKENI. The CDR3 region is CASSLTGVRSVEAFF. Here the CDR3 DNA reads TGTGCCAGCTCACTAACGGGTGTTCGAAGCGTTGAAGCTTTCTTT. Full variable domain (remainder filled in from reference TRBV18 and TRBJ1-1): NAGVMQNPRHLVRRRGQEARLRCSPMKGHSHVYWYRQLPEEGLKFMVYLQKENIIDESGMPKERFSAEFPKEGPSILRIQQVVRGDSAAYFCASSLTGVRSVEAFFGQGTRLTVV.

This rearrangement joins TRBV4-3 to TRBJ1-2; 7 bases line up with TRBD1. From germline, CDR1 is LGHNA and CDR2 YSLEER. V dropped 0 bases and J dropped 3; count of bases not matched to a gene: 4. This CDR3 is built from 15 residues. The DNA for the CDR3 is TGCGCCAGCAGCCAAGATTTTCAGGGGGACTATGGCTACACCTTC. This gives the protein CASSQDFQGDYGYTF.